The clone carrying this TCR beta chain showed up just a few times. Its target is not known. TCRdb recomputed calls from the 5' RACE reads with MiXCR, one row per CDR3 protein. The sample includes approximately 30,000 distinct CDR3 sequences, roughly a sixth of them seen just once. These data belong to a study of T-cell memory formation after mild COVID-19. Findings and caveats of the study: Cross-reactive memory apparently joined, as some responding clones appeared in pre-infection memory.

Sequencing was performed on PBMCs or a T cell subset sorted from them (not recorded which). The TCR sequence derives from an adult who had mild COVID-19 (a few samples of this study predate the infection). Cell type and time point are not known.

CDR3 sequence (DNA): TGTGCCAGCGTAGGGGTGGTCGGGGAGCTGTTTTTT. Translated, it gives CASVGVVGELFF. The gene calls are TRBV12-3 or TRBV12-4 and TRBJ2-2; D perhaps matches TRBD1 (5 bases). V was trimmed by 8 bases and J by 7 bases, leaving 11 bases between them. The CDR3 runs to 12 residues.